The clone carrying this TCR beta chain was observed a single time. The antigen is not known. TCRdb's table, derived via immunoSEQ multiplex PCR, lists solely in-frame clones and lacks some. The profile shows some 150,000 clones, 88% of them singletons. The germline V and J ends were trimmed by 10 bases and 5 bases, with 20 bases remaining between them. This CDR3 region has 14 residues. Germline V gives CDR1 SNHLY, CDR2 FYNNEI. The study drew the donors from its approximately 120-subject validation cohort, separate from the roughly 670-subject first cohort. This sample was taken from a study of cytomegalovirus exposure and HLA in healthy donors. Broader study findings: Within the 100 to 150 validation repertoires, first-cohort TCR clusters tended to co-occur, according to a later analysis. Confirmation was obtained in vitro that a few CMV-associated chains are specific for CMV antigens. Some TCR beta chains (roughly 160 of them) were listed as cytomegalovirus-associated.

The source is a woman aged 18-35 years in good health and CMV-seropositive. J is TRBJ2-5 and V is TRBV2, with D maybe TRBD2 (6 bases). Material for sequencing was PBMCs. CDR3 in DNA: TGTGCCAACTCCCTCAGGGAGGCTGGGGAGACCCAGTACTTC. Encoded protein: CANSLREAGETQYF.